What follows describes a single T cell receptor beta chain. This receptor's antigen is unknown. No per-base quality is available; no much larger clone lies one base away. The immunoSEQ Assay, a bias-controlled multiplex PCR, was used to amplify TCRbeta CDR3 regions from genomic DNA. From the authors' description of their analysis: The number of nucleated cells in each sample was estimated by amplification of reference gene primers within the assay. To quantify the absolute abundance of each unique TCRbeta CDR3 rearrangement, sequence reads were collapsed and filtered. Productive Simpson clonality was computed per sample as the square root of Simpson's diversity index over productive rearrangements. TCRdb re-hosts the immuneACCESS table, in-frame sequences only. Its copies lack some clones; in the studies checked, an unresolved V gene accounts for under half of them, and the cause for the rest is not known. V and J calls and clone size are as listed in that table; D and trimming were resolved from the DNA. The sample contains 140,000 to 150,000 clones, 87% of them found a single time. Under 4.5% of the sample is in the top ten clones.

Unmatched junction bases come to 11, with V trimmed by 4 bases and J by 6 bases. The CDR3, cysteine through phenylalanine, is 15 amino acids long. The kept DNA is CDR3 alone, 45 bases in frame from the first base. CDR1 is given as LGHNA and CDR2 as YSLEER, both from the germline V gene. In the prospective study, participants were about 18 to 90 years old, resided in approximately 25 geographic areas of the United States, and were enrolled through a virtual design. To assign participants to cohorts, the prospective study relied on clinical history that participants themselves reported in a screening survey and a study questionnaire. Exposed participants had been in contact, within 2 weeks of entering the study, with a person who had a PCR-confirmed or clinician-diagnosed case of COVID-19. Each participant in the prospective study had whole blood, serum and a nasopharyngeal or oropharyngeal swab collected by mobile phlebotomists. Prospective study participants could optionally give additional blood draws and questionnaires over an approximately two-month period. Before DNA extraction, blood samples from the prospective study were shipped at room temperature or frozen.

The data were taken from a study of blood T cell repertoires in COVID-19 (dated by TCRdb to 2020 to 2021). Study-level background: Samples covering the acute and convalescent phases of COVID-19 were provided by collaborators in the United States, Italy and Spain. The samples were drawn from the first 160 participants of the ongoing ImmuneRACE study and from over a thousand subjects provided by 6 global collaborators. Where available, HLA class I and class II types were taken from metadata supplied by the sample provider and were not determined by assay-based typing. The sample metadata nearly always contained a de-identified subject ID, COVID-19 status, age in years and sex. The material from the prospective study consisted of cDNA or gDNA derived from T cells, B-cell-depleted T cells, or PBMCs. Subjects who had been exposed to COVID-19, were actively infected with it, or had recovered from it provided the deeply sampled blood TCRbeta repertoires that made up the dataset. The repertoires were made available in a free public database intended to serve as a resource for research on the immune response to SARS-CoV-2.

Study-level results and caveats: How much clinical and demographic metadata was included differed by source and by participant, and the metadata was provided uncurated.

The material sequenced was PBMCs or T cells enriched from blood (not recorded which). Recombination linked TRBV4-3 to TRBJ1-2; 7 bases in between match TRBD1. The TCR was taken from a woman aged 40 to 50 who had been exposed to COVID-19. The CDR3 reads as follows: CASSLTGAITNGYTF. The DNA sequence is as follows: TGCGCCAGCAGCCTTACAGGGGCCATAACTAATGGCTACACCTTC.